These T cell receptor beta chains were read from a single sample in a study of CD8 T cells in ankylosing spondylitis. MiXCR, run by TCRdb on the 5' RACE reads, gives a single entry per CDR3 protein. The top ten hold around 6.8% of the sample, which has about 500,000 distinct CDR3 sequences, approximately 11% seen once. Sequencing was carried out using blood, either unsorted or a sorted T cell fraction (not recorded which). The source of these receptors is a male donor with ankylosing spondylitis. CDR3s include the opening cysteine and the closing phenylalanine or tryptophan. D genes are given only for firm matches. Clone size is not always given. Where it is, it says once, few, many or a class for expanded clones.

15	few	TRBJ2-5	TRBV3-1	TRBD2	TGTGCCAGCAGCCAAGATGCGGGAGGGCAAGAGACCCAGTACTTC	CASSQDAGGQETQYF
13	-	TRBJ1-1	TRBV3-1	-	TGTGCCAGCAGCCCGGGGTGGGGCACTGAAGCTTTCTTT	CASSPGWGTEAFF
14	-	TRBJ2-7	TRBV5-6	-	TGTGCCAGCAGCTTTGGGCTAGCTAGGTACGAGCAGTACTTC	CASSFGLARYEQYF
15	-	TRBJ1-1	TRBV7-2	-	TGTGCCAGCAGCTTAGAAGGCAGGGTGAACACTGAAGCTTTCTTT	CASSLEGRVNTEAFF
14	many	TRBJ2-3	TRBV19	TRBD2	TGTGCCAGTAGGGGACTAGCTAGCACAGATACGCAGTATTTT	CASRGLASTDTQYF
15	few	TRBJ2-5	TRBV11-2	-	TGTGCCAGCAGCTTGTGGGTCTCCTCAGGAGAGACCCAGTACTTC	CASSLWVSSGETQYF
12	few	TRBJ1-1	TRBV20-1	TRBD1	TGCAGTGCTAGCCGACAGGGGACTGAAGCTTTCTTT	CSASRQGTEAFF
17	-	TRBJ2-3	TRBV2	-	TGTGCCAGCAGTGAAGGGCGGATCATCTTGGAGGCAGATACGCAGTATTTT	CASSEGRIILEADTQYF
15	many	TRBJ2-1	TRBV15	-	TGTGCCACCAGCTATACACGGGGATATCCCAATGAGCAGTTCTTC	CATSYTRGYPNEQFF
16	few	TRBJ2-1	TRBV11-2	TRBD2	TGTGCCAGCAGCTCCTTTCTTAGCGGGAGGCGGAATGAGCAGTTCTTC	CASSSFLSGRRNEQFF
16	-	TRBJ2-7	TRBV4-2	TRBD2	TGTGCCAGCAGCCAAGAGCTAGCGGGAGGGGGTTACGAGCAGTACTTC	CASSQELAGGGYEQYF
15	many	TRBJ2-1	TRBV5-1	TRBD2	TGCGCCAGCAGGGAAGGACTAGCGGGATTCTACGGGCAGTTCTTC	CASREGLAGFYGQFF
12	many	TRBJ2-1	TRBV24-1	-	TGTGCCACCAGTGATCTGGTGAATGAGCAGTTCTTC	CATSDLVNEQFF
14	few	TRBJ1-5	TRBV20-1	TRBD1	TGCAGTGCTAGCCGGGACAGGGTCAATCAGCCCCAGCATTTT	CSASRDRVNQPQHF
16	few	TRBJ2-2	TRBV7-2	-	TGTGCCAGCAGACCCCCGGGTGGGGCGAACACCGGGGAGCTGTTTTTT	CASRPPGGANTGELFF
15	-	TRBJ1-5	TRBV5-5	TRBD1	TGTGCCAGCAGCGGACAGGGATATAGCAATCAGCCCCAGCATTTT	CASSGQGYSNQPQHF
14	many	TRBJ1-1	TRBV7-2	-	TGTGCCAGCAGCTTCCGGGGCCTGAACACTGAAGCTTTCTTT	CASSFRGLNTEAFF
13	-	TRBJ1-1	TRBV5-1	-	TGCGCCAGCAGCTTGGAAATATACACTGAAGCTTTCTTT	CASSLEIYTEAFF
13	few	TRBJ2-1	TRBV7-7	-	TGTGCCAGCAGCCCTTCTCCGTTGGGACATCAGTTCTTC	CASSPSPLGHQFF
15	-	TRBJ1-4	TRBV6-4	TRBD1	TGTGCCACCAAGGAGACCGGGACAGGCGGTGAAAAACTGTTTTTT	CATKETGTGGEKLFF
14	-	TRBJ2-3	TRBV20-1	TRBD1	TGCAGTGCTAGGGCAGGGGGCTTGAGAGATACGCAGTATTTT	CSARAGGLRDTQYF
11	-	TRBJ1-2	TRBV20-1	-	TGCAGTGCCGGAGATAACTATGGCTACACCTTC	CSAGDNYGYTF